This TCR beta chain was identified during a study of Ad26.COV2.S vaccination and SARS-CoV-2 variants. Study-wide findings and caveats: Once vaccination had occurred, spike-specific CD8+ and CD4+ T cell responses reportedly showed substantial breadth.

Germline CDR1 reads SNHLY; CDR2 reads FYNNEI. The CDR3 extends over 13 amino acids. V was clipped by 8 bases and J by 4 bases, with 14 bases between them. Generated by immunoSEQ multiplex PCR, the TCRdb table keeps only in-frame clones and is missing some. The sample shows over 350,000 clones, about nine tenths of them seen only once. The sample's treatment: roughly 19 received Ad26.COV2.S at low or high dose, single or two shots; a few received placebo; per-sample allocation not given. Specimens were obtained on day 63 following the first vaccine or placebo injection. For this clone: What it recognizes is unknown.

The sequencing here drew on peripheral blood, taken in a trial of Ad26.COV2.S vaccine versus placebo. The chain combines TRBV2 with TRBJ1-2; no clear D. This TCR came from a person between 18 and 59 years old who received the Ad26.COV2.S COVID-19 vaccine or a placebo. CDR3 coding DNA: TGTGCCAGCTCTGACTTGCCAGTCTATGGCTACACCTTC. This sequence encodes CASSDLPVYGYTF.